The clone carrying this TCR beta chain came up a few times. This sample is part of a study of blood T cells in healthy people across ages. A second PCR, run for about 7 to 11 cycles, used a sample-barcoded 5' primer plus a J-beta primer mix. TCRdb analysed the 5' RACE reads with MiXCR anew, one entry per CDR3 protein. The sample contains around 800,000 distinct CDR3 sequences, roughly 26% of which appear only once. Germline V gene lookup returns CDR1 LGHDT and CDR2 YNNKEL (reference sequence). V dropped 1 base and J dropped 1 base, with 9 bases sitting between them. The CDR3 spans 15 residues. The same data also went into a second study, on T cells of mothers and their children.

The sequenced material came from blood. The clonotype originates from a boy aged 10-17 years in good health. This sequence joins TRBV3-1 and TRBJ2-3, with TRBD2 as a possible D gene (6 bases). The CDR3 loop is CASSQGGLRTDTQYF. CDR3 DNA sequence: TGTGCCAGCAGCCAAGGGGGACTCCGCACAGATACGCAGTATTTT.